This entry features one T cell receptor beta chain sequence. V was cut by 1 base and J by 0 bases, with 10 bases left in between. The CDR3 length is 15 residues. Germline CDR1 reads SGHKS; CDR2 reads YYEKEE (reference sequence). The data belong to a study of blood T cell repertoires in COVID-19. Across the study: Acute and convalescent COVID-19 samples came from the United States, Italy and Spain.

Authors' processing steps: Reference gene primer amplification in the assay estimated nucleated cell counts. Profiled with immunoSEQ multiplex PCR; TCRdb holds only in-frame clones, not every one. V and J calls and clone size are as listed in that table; D and trimming were resolved from the DNA. The table has just under 55,000 clones, roughly four fifths seen once. The chain has TRBV5-5 and TRBJ1-2; D gene ambiguous. The clonotype originates from a woman aged 55-69 years with acute or convalescent COVID-19. The sequencing sample was made of peripheral blood. The CDR3 nucleotides are TGTGCCAGCAGCTTGTCCCCAGGAACTAACTATGGCTACACCTTC. Translation: CASSLSPGTNYGYTF.